Listed below are T cell receptor beta chains from one sample, sequenced in a study of cytomegalovirus exposure and HLA in healthy donors. Generated by immunoSEQ multiplex PCR, the TCRdb table keeps only in-frame clones and is missing some. The data contain 90,000 to 130,000 clones, 70% to 90% of them singletons. Source material: PBMCs. The receptors come from a middle-aged man in good health and CMV-seronegative. CDR3s include the opening cysteine and the closing phenylalanine or tryptophan. D genes are given only for firm matches. Clone size is stated in some rows and not others, as once, few, many or a class when expanded.

j_gene	d_gene	abundance	v_gene	CDR3nt	CDR3aa
TRBJ1-2	.	.	TRBV7-2	TGTGCCAGCAGCTCCGGGGGGCAGGCGGGTGGCTACACCTTC	CASSSGGQAGGYTF
TRBJ2-5	.	.	TRBV7-6	TGTGCCAGCAGCCTCGGACAACAAGAGACCCAGTACTTC	CASSLGQQETQYF
TRBJ2-7	.	.	TRBV7-8	TGTGCCAGCAGCTTAGTAGATACAGGGAAATACGAGCAGTACTTC	CASSLVDTGKYEQYF
TRBJ2-5	TRBD1	few	TRBV29-1	TGCAGCGCCAGGGACAGGGCAAAAGAGACCCAGTACTTC	CSARDRAKETQYF
TRBJ1-1	TRBD1	.	TRBV9	TGTGCCAGCAGCGCGGGACAGGGAATAATCCTGAACACTGAAGCTTTCTTT	CASSAGQGIILNTEAFF
TRBJ1-1	TRBD1	.	TRBV6-5	TGTGCCAGCAGTTACTCGAGGGACAGGTCAAACACTGAAGCTTTCTTT	CASSYSRDRSNTEAFF
TRBJ1-2	.	few	TRBV7-2	TGTGCCAGCAGCTTGACAGTATACTATGGCTACACCTTC	CASSLTVYYGYTF
TRBJ2-3	TRBD1	.	TRBV5-1	TGCGCCAGCAGCTTAAAGGGACAGCCAGATACGCAGTATTTT	CASSLKGQPDTQYF
TRBJ2-2	TRBD2	.	TRBV19	TGTGCCAGTAGTCCCCGGACTAGCGACGGGGAGCTGTTTTTT	CASSPRTSDGELFF
TRBJ2-1	.	.	TRBV29-1	TGCAGCGTCCCGGGTCCGGGTGAGAATGAGCAGTTCTTC	CSVPGPGENEQFF
TRBJ2-7	TRBD2	.	TRBV28	TGTGCCAGCAGCCCGACGACCGGGACTAGAAACTCCTACGAGCAGTACTTC	CASSPTTGTRNSYEQYF
TRBJ2-2	TRBD2	.	TRBV7-3	TGTGCCAGCAGCTCCCTGGGGGGGTTCACCGGGGAGCTGTTTTTT	CASSSLGGFTGELFF
TRBJ1-5	.	.	TRBV2	TGTGCCAGTTCAGGGGTCTATAGCAATCAGCCCCAGCATTTT	CASSGVYSNQPQHF
TRBJ2-3	TRBD2	.	TRBV28	TGTGCCAGCAGTCCCCCGGGGAGCCTAGCGGAGTTCACAGATACGCAGTATTTT	CASSPPGSLAEFTDTQYF
TRBJ2-1	.	.	TRBV4-3	TGCGCCAGCAGCCAAAGGGGGGGTAACGATGAGCAGTTCTTC	CASSQRGGNDEQFF
TRBJ1-4	.	.	TRBV27	TGTGCCAGCAGTTTTACTCTTCCACAGGGTAATGAAAAACTGTTTTTT	CASSFTLPQGNEKLFF
TRBJ2-7	TRBD1	.	TRBV19	TGTGCCAGTAGTATCGGGACAGGGGTGTATGAGCAGTACTTC	CASSIGTGVYEQYF
TRBJ2-3	.	.	TRBV20-1	TGCAGTGCTCTACAGACAGATACGCAGTATTTT	CSALQTDTQYF
TRBJ2-7	TRBD1	.	TRBV4-2	TGTGCCAGCAGCCAAGATAAGGGGGCTCACGAGCAGTACTTC	CASSQDKGAHEQYF
TRBJ1-1	.	few	TRBV28	TGTGCCAGCAGACCGACACGATCGAGGAACACTGAAGCTTTCTTT	CASRPTRSRNTEAFF
TRBJ1-4	.	.	TRBV18	TGTGCCAGCTCACCACCGGGACTACCCGAAAAACTGTTTTTT	CASSPPGLPEKLFF
TRBJ1-2	.	.	TRBV5-4	TGTGCCAGCAGCTTGTCTAAGAACTATGGCTACACCTTC	CASSLSKNYGYTF